The 9 T cell receptor beta chains in this list originate from one sample, sequenced in a study of CD8+CD57+ T cells in acquired aplastic anemia. Patients chosen for sequencing had shown CD8+CD57+ cell expansion by flow cytometry. The use of genomic DNA as template underpinned the TCR beta VDJ and CDR3 profiling. Each CDR3 protein gets one entry after TCRdb re-called the reads with MiXCR. The repertoire has over 250,000 distinct CDR3 sequences, about 50% of them found once; the top ten carry approximately 1.3%. The specimen was sorted CD4+, CD8+, or CD8+CD57+ T cells (not recorded which) from PBMCs. These receptors all come from a human donor with aplastic anemia.

V gene TRBV19 combines with J gene TRBJ2-6; possible D gene TRBD1, 6 bases. The V gene's germline CDR1 is LNHDA and CDR2 SQIVND (reference sequence). This CDR3 has 18 residues. V lost 4 bases and J lost 0, with 16 bases in between. The CDR3: CASSTQGTDSSGANVLTF. DNA of the CDR3: TGTGCCAGTAGTACCCAAGGGACGGACAGCTCTGGGGCCAACGTCCTGACTTTC. Based on the CDR3 plus reference TRBV19 and TRBJ2-6, the full variable domain is DGGITQSPKYLFRKEGQNVTLSCEQNLNHDAMYWYRQDPGQGLRLIYYSQIVNDFQKGDIAEGYSVSREKKESFPLTVTSAQKNPTAFYLCASSTQGTDSSGANVLTFGAGSRLTVL.

The rearrangement uses TRBV7-9 and TRBJ2-6; 7 positions agree with TRBD1. Trimming removed 5 bases from V and 0 bases from J; junction bases left unmatched: 7. CDR1 and CDR2 (germline): SEHNR, FQNEAQ (reference sequence). The CDR3 length is 17 residues. CDR3 amino acids: CASSEAGGFSGANVLTF. Here the CDR3 DNA reads TGTGCCAGCAGCGAAGCAGGGGGATTCTCTGGGGCCAACGTCCTGACTTTC.

This chain joins TRBV24-1 and TRBJ1-2; no firm D call. From germline, CDR1 is KGHDR and CDR2 SFDVKD. CDR3 length equals 15 residues. The ends were cut back, 2 bases at V and 2 bases at J, with 11 bases in the middle. CDR3: CATSDSIGGNYGYTF. DNA of the CDR3: TGTGCCACCAGTGATTCGATAGGTGGAAACTATGGCTACACCTTC.

This clonotype showed up many times. The V gene is TRBV7-2, the J gene TRBJ2-3; D gene unclear. The V end was cut by 3 bases, the J end by 2 bases, with 9 bases between. Per the germline V gene, CDR1 is SGHTA and CDR2 is FQGNSA. The CDR3 spans 14 residues. DNA for the CDR3: TGTGCCAGCAGCTTCCGGGCGGCCACAGATACGCAGTATTTT. Its translation: CASSFRAATDTQYF.

This clonotype has only a few counts. Being one base from a much bigger clone, this may be a read error. This rearrangement joins TRBV14 to TRBJ1-2; a possible D gene is TRBD1 (6 bases). Germline CDR1 and CDR2: SGHDN and FVKESK. The CDR3 length is 13 residues. CDR3 in DNA: TGTGCCAGCAGCCCCAACAGGGTAACTGGCTACGCCTTC. Residues: CASSPNRVTGYAF.

This chain links TRBV10-3 with TRBJ1-4, with D unclear. The CDR3 is 10 residues long. CDR1 ENHRY and CDR2 SYGVKD come from the germline V gene. V lost 5 bases, J lost 9 bases, and 4 bases lay in between. The CDR3 loop reads CAISQKKLFF. CDR3 DNA sequence: TGTGCCATCAGTCAGAAAAAACTGTTTTTT.

This clonotype was picked up many times. This chain links TRBV7-3 with TRBJ2-1; 11 bases match TRBD2. CDR1 is SGHTA and CDR2 is FQGTGA in the germline V gene. Trimming cost V 3 bases and J 0 bases; bases outside gene matches: 7. The length of the CDR3 is 18 residues. CDR3 DNA sequence: TGTGCCAGCAGCTTGGTTAGCGGGAGGGCCATCTCCTACAATGAGCAGTTCTTC. Translating gives CASSLVSGRAISYNEQFF.

This chain links TRBV3-2 with TRBJ2-3. TRBV3-2 is marked as a pseudogene. The CDR3 sequence is 12 residues long. CDR3 sequence: CASAQSTDTQCF. CDR3 DNA: TGTGCCAGCGCTCAAAGCACAGATACGCAGTGTTTT.

The chain combines TRBV20-1 with TRBJ1-2, with 9 nucleotides matching TRBD1. The CDR3 sequence is 14 residues long. With 1 base clipped from V and 12 bases from J, the junction kept 12 bases outside the gene matches. Germline V gene lookup returns CDR1 DFQATT and CDR2 SNEGSKA (reference sequence). The CDR3 coding sequence is TGCAGTGCTAGAGTCCGGACAGGGGTTTATGGAAACACCTTC. Its protein is CSARVRTGVYGNTF.